This record looks at one T cell receptor (beta chain) sequence and its context. TCRdb re-called the 5' RACE reads, yielding one record per CDR3 amino acid sequence without DNA. This sample's table reports a few hundred thousand distinct CDR3 sequences. The germline gives CDR1 WSHSY, CDR2 SAAADI. The length of the CDR3 is 17 residues. The entry originates in a study of T cells expressing NK-cell markers. This clonotype was obtained from a woman in her fifties or sixties in good health. Sequenced material: blood T cells: a sorted CD56 or NKG2C T cell subset, CD4+ or CD8+ T cells, or bulk PBMC T cells (not recorded which). This sequence joins TRBV10-2 and TRBJ2-1; lacking DNA, the TRBD2 call made by TCRdb goes unchecked. CDR3 protein: CASSESVLAGGYNEQFF.